This note documents a single TCR beta chain sequence. Study processing details: Reference gene primers were amplified, and this amplification served to estimate nucleated cell counts. This table comes from immunoSEQ multiplex PCR, and its TCRdb copy is limited to in-frame clones, with some not included. D and trimming come from the DNA, and the V and J calls and clone size come from that table. The repertoire holds approximately 210,000 clones, with 75% to 90% as singletons. These data are taken from a study of blood T cell repertoires in COVID-19. About the research overall: Samples of COVID-19 (acute and convalescent) were obtained from the United States, Italy and Spain. PBMCs, B-cell-depleted T cells, or T cells were the source of the cDNA or gDNA that made up the material.

The junction had 6 bases not matched to a gene; V was cut back by 6 bases and J by 2 bases. The CDR3 length is 15 residues. The germline V gene encodes CDR1 MNHNY and CDR2 SVGAGI (reference sequence). This clonotype was obtained from a woman between 35 and 50 years old with acute or convalescent COVID-19. V is TRBV6-6 and J is TRBJ1-5, with 8 bases aligning to TRBD1. Input material: peripheral blood. CDR3 DNA sequence: TGTGCCAGCAGCCACGACAGGGGAGGCAATCAGCCCCAGCATTTT. Translated: CASSHDRGGNQPQHF.